The text below deals with one TCR beta chain. How the authors handled the data: Scientists estimated how many nucleated cells there were by amplifying reference gene primers. The table came from immunoSEQ multiplex PCR; TCRdb's copy has only in-frame clones and leaves some out. V and J calls and clone size come straight from that table; D and trimming were deduced from the DNA. The data show about 260,000 clones, about nine tenths seen once. The sample is drawn from a study of blood T cell repertoires in COVID-19. Across the whole study: Samples came from the United States, Italy and Spain, spanning acute and convalescent COVID-19. T cells, B-cell-depleted T cells, or PBMCs provided the cDNA or gDNA that served as material.

Germline trimming cut 1 base from V and 7 bases from J; bases unmatched to any gene: 9. The CDR3 totals 15 residues. CDR1 is LGHNT, CDR2 FRNRAP, per germline. The sample consisted of peripheral blood. This clonotype was sampled from a woman aged 40 to 55 with acute or convalescent COVID-19. The chain carries TRBV12-5 and TRBJ1-2; 7 positions match TRBD1. The CDR3: CASGLAPGQPSGYTF. In DNA form, the CDR3 reads TGTGCTAGTGGTTTGGCCCCGGGACAGCCGAGTGGCTACACCTTC.